These 28 T cell receptor beta chains originate from one sample sequenced in a study of blood T cells in healthy people across ages. Combining a sample-barcoded 5' primer with a J-beta primer mix, a second PCR ran for about 7 to 11 cycles. One entry per CDR3 protein, called by TCRdb with MiXCR from the 5' RACE reads. This table holds roughly 900,000 distinct CDR3 sequences, less than 35% found once. The sequenced sample consisted of blood. These receptors were taken from a woman of 80 years or more in good health.

This clonotype was detected ten times or more. This rearrangement joins TRBV2 to TRBJ2-3; 12 positions agree with TRBD2. This CDR3 contains 15 residues. Germline V gene sequence: CDR1 SNHLY, CDR2 FYNNEI. The V segment lost 6 bases and the J segment 2 bases; nucleotides outside the gene matches: 3. For the CDR3, the DNA is TGTGCCAGCAGAGGGACTAGCGGGTACACAGATACGCAGTATTTT. It specifies CASRGTSGYTDTQYF. Together with reference TRBV2 and TRBJ2-3, the CDR3 gives the full variable domain: EPEVTQTPSHQVTQMGQEVILRCVPISNHLYFYWYRQILGQKVEFLVSFYNNEISEKSEIFDDQFSVERPDGSNFTLKIRSTKLEDSAMYFCASRGTSGYTDTQYFGPGTRLTVL.

This clonotype came up a few times. This chain uses TRBV6-1 with TRBJ1-2, with D maybe TRBD1 (6 bases). Germline V lookup: CDR1 MNHNS, CDR2 SASEGT. V gave up 5 bases and J gave up 8 bases, with 15 bases separating them. This CDR3 comprises 13 residues. The CDR3 coding sequence is TGTGCCAGCAGTAGACAGGTCCTTCGGGGCTACACCTTC. Residues: CASSRQVLRGYTF.

V gene TRBV6-1 combines with J gene TRBJ2-1; 14 bases map to TRBD2. V lost 7 bases, J lost 7 bases, and 12 bases stayed unmatched. The CDR3 runs 17 residues. Looked up from germline, CDR1 is MNHNS and CDR2 is SASEGT. CDR3 sequence (DNA): TGTGCCAGCATTCGGACTAGCGGGGGGACATCTACGAATGAGCAGTTCTTC. It specifies CASIRTSGGTSTNEQFF.

As to this clonotype: Just one base apart from a much larger clone, this may be a read error. The chain joins TRBV7-6 to TRBJ2-5; 13 nucleotides match TRBD2. The DNA end is a closer match to TRBJ2-7, so the J assignment may be wrong. Germline V gene data show CDR1 as SGHVS and CDR2 as FNYEAQ. The CDR3 has 15 amino acids. Here the CDR3 reads CASNLGLAGANEQYF. DNA of the CDR3: TGTGCCAGCAACTTAGGACTAGCGGGGGCCAACGAGCAGTACTTC.

This clonotype has a handful of counts. This chain joins TRBV7-2 and TRBJ2-5; TRBD2 aligns across 15 bases. Germline V lookup: CDR1 SGHTA, CDR2 FQGNSA. V was clipped by 5 bases and J by 5 bases; unmatched bases: 12. The CDR3 is 18 amino acids. The CDR3 reads CASSDSGTSGGFSETQYF. CDR3 DNA sequence: TGTGCCAGCAGCGACTCCGGGACTAGCGGGGGGTTTAGCGAGACCCAGTACTTC.

CDR3 coding DNA: TGTGCCAGCAGGCCGGGGCTTAACACCGGGGAGCTGTTTTTT. This codes for CASRPGLNTGELFF. The rearrangement uses TRBV14 and TRBJ2-2, with D perhaps assigned TRBD1 or TRBD2 (5 bases each). Looked up from germline, CDR1 is SGHDN and CDR2 is FVKESK. This CDR3 comprises 14 residues. The V end was cut by 6 bases, the J end by 2 bases, with 10 bases between.

This clonotype has just one count. V usage is TRBV28 and J usage is TRBJ2-1, with D unresolved. V gave up 5 bases and J gave up 10 bases, with 12 bases separating them. The CDR3 sequence is 12 residues long. Germline CDR1 reads MDHEN; CDR2 reads SYDVKM. The CDR3 sequence: CASSQSFGEQFF. The CDR3, as DNA: TGTGCCAGCAGTCAAAGTTTCGGGGAGCAGTTCTTC. Drawing the rest from reference TRBV28 and TRBJ2-1, the complete variable domain is DVKVTQSSRYLVKRTGEKVFLECVQDMDHENMFWYRQDPGLGLRLIYFSYDVKMKEKGDIPEGYSVSREKKERFSLILESASTNQTSMYLCASSQSFGEQFFGPGTRLTVL.

The genes are TRBV6-2 or TRBV6-3 and TRBJ1-5; TRBD1 is a possible D gene (5 bases). This CDR3 is built from 14 residues. Deletions cut 8 bases from V and 2 bases from J, with 13 bases between. Germline V gene lookup returns CDR1 MNHEY and CDR2 SVGEGT. The CDR3 DNA reads TGTGCCAGCGGTTCCAGGGACCGCAATCAGCCCCAGCATTTT. Protein product: CASGSRDRNQPQHF.

This clonotype was seen at least ten times. This rearrangement joins TRBV5-6 to TRBJ1-5, with D tentatively TRBD1 (5 bases). With 0 bases removed from V and 6 bases from J, the gap between germline ends came to 10 bases. The CDR3 covers 14 residues. The germline gives CDR1 SGHDT, CDR2 YYEEEE. CDR3: CASSLGRAAQPQHF. The CDR3 DNA reads as TGTGCCAGCAGCTTGGGCAGGGCGGCTCAGCCCCAGCATTTT.

The chain couples TRBV6-6 to TRBJ1-6, with a possible D match to TRBD1 (6 bases). Germline V CDR1 and CDR2: MNHNY, SVGAGI (reference sequence). The V and J ends lost 5 bases and 7 bases respectively, with 15 bases between them. CDR3 length: 15 residues. CDR3 sequence: CASSAQGLGNSPLHF. DNA of the CDR3: TGTGCCAGCAGTGCACAGGGTCTCGGGAATTCACCCCTCCACTTT.

Details on this clonotype: A much larger clone lies one base from this, so it may be a read error. The chain uses TRBV7-2 and TRBJ2-7, with TRBD2 matching over 11 bases. The CDR3 loop spans 16 amino acids. The V gene end was trimmed by 1 base and the J gene end by 7 bases; junction bases not matched to a gene: 9. The germline V gene has CDR1 SGHTA and CDR2 FQGNSA. The CDR3 DNA follows: TGTGCCAGCAGCTTAGTACCTAGCGGGGGGACAAATGAGCAGTACTTC. Residues: CASSLVPSGGTNEQYF.

This clonotype was observed a few times. The chain couples TRBV3-1 to TRBJ1-4; tentatively, D is TRBD1 (5 bases). Trimming removed 4 bases from V and 0 bases from J, with 9 bases in between. This CDR3 has 15 amino acids. Germline V gives CDR1 LGHDT, CDR2 YNNKEL (reference sequence). This CDR3 reads CASSLRQTTNEKLFF. As DNA, the CDR3 is TGTGCCAGCAGCCTGAGACAGACAACTAATGAAAAACTGTTTTTT.

This clonotype was counted ten times or more. This chain connects TRBV7-2 to TRBJ2-3; weak D call: TRBD2 (6 bases). The CDR3 contains 15 residues. Between the trimmed V and J ends, which lost 1 base and 6 bases, there was a span of 14 bases. CDR1 is SGHTA and CDR2 is FQGNSA in the germline V gene. The CDR3 nucleotides are TGTGCCAGCAGCTTAGGAGGAGCGGGTCCGGATACGCAGTATTTT. As protein: CASSLGGAGPDTQYF.

The chain carries TRBV30 and TRBJ1-5; D is perhaps TRBD1 (6 bases). Between the trimmed V and J ends, which lost 3 bases and 0 bases, there was a span of 12 bases. CDR1 is GTSNPN and CDR2 is SVGIG in the germline V gene (reference sequence). CDR3 length: 15 amino acids. CDR3 in amino acids: CAWSSQGYSNQPQHF. CDR3 nucleotide sequence: TGTGCCTGGAGCAGTCAGGGGTATAGCAATCAGCCCCAGCATTTT.

As for this clonotype: A much larger clone differs from this one at a single base, so this may be a read error. This sequence joins TRBV29-1 and TRBJ1-1, with D perhaps TRBD1 (5 bases). The CDR3 runs 14 residues. V was pared by 4 bases and J by 0 bases, with 12 bases between. Germline V CDR1 and CDR2: SQVTM, ANQGSEA. CDR3 region: CSVGAGPVNTEAFF. The CDR3 nucleotides are TGCAGCGTTGGGGCAGGGCCGGTGAACACTGAAGCTTTCTTT.

Only a few counts were recorded for this clonotype. One end of the junction does not line up with germline, which may come from a read error. The rearrangement joins TRBV12-3 or TRBV12-4 to TRBJ2-3; 8 bases fit TRBD2. The length of the CDR3 is 13 residues. This chain's CDR3 is CATRRGGTDAQYF. CDR3 nucleotide sequence: TGTGCCACCCGACGGGGGGGCACAGATGCGCAGTATTTT.

The CDR3 DNA reads TGTGCCAGCTCACCATTCCATCAATCCCGGGAGGATACGCAGTATTTT. This translates into CASSPFHQSREDTQYF. The chain couples TRBV18 to TRBJ2-3, with D tentatively TRBD2 (6 bases). V was shortened by 2 bases and J by 6 bases, with 18 bases between the two germline ends. CDR3 length equals 16 residues. Germline V gives CDR1 KGHSH, CDR2 LQKENI.

Details on this clonotype: A far larger clone is just one base off, so this is likely a read error. The genes are TRBV10-1 and TRBJ2-1, with 11 bases fitting TRBD2. Per germline, CDR1 WNHNN and CDR2 SYGVQD (reference sequence). The CDR3 extends over 15 amino acids. CDR3 residues: CTSSPSGGSYNEQFF. CDR3 DNA: TGCACCAGCAGTCCTAGCGGGGGGTCTTACAATGAGCAGTTCTTC.

This clonotype was observed a handful of times. The V gene is TRBV6-2 or TRBV6-3, the J gene TRBJ1-2, with TRBD1 matching 7 bases. V lost 4 bases, J lost 0 bases, and 8 bases stayed unmatched. Germline-derived CDR1 and CDR2 are MNHEY and SVGEGT. The length of the CDR3 is 16 residues. As DNA, the CDR3 is TGTGCCAGCAGTTCGCACCTGACAGGGACTAACTATGGCTACACCTTC. This encodes CASSSHLTGTNYGYTF.

The gene calls are TRBV7-2 and TRBJ2-5; TRBD2 matches 7 bases. There are 15 residues in the CDR3. Per the germline V gene, CDR1 is SGHTA and CDR2 is FQGNSA. Trimming at V came to 2 bases and at J to 5 bases, leaving 8 bases not matched to a gene. The CDR3 region has the DNA TGTGCCAGCAGCTTATACGGGGGGACCCGGGAGACCCAGTACTTC. It translates to CASSLYGGTRETQYF.

The V call is TRBV10-3, the J call TRBJ1-5; D is possibly TRBD1 (5 bases). CDR1 ENHRY and CDR2 SYGVKD come from the germline V gene. The length of the CDR3 is 15 residues. Trimming shortened V by 6 bases and J by 5 bases, and 17 bases separated the two germline ends. This chain's CDR3 is CAIRETLTGDQPQHF. In DNA form, the CDR3 reads TGTGCCATCAGGGAGACTCTTACAGGCGATCAGCCCCAGCATTTT.

The chain uses TRBV19 and TRBJ2-6; TRBD2 is a possible D gene (6 bases). Trimming left V 10 bases short and J 4 bases short, with 8 bases between. The germline CDR1 and CDR2 sequences are LNHDA and SQIVND (reference sequence). The CDR3 consists of 12 residues. CDR3 bases: TGTGCCACGGCGGGGGGGGCCAACGTCCTGACTTTC. Translating gives CATAGGANVLTF.

The chain combines TRBV20-1 with TRBJ2-2; 9 nucleotides agree with TRBD2. Trimming removed 0 bases from V and 2 bases from J; junction bases left unmatched: 7. The germline V gene has CDR1 DFQATT and CDR2 SNEGSKA (reference sequence). This CDR3 contains 17 residues. CDR3 protein: CSARDLRRGGNTGELFF. As DNA, the CDR3 is TGCAGTGCTAGAGATTTGAGGCGGGGGGGAAACACCGGGGAGCTGTTTTTT.

Remarks on this clonotype: One junction end disagrees with the germline gene, perhaps due to a read error. The chain has TRBV3-1 and TRBJ2-3, with D possibly matching TRBD2 (6 bases). Germline lookup yields CDR1 LGHDT and CDR2 YNNKEL (reference sequence). The CDR3 runs 17 residues. This chain's CDR3 is CASNQDQGTSIADTQYF. The CDR3 DNA reads as TGTGCCAGCAACCAAGATCAGGGAACTAGCATAGCAGATACGCAGTATTTT.

The V and J genes are TRBV7-2 and TRBJ1-1, with TRBD1 identical over 9 bases. With V trimmed by 2 bases and J by 3 bases, 10 bases remained unmatched. The CDR3 has 17 amino acids. CDR1 and CDR2 from the germline V gene are SGHTA and FQGNSA. The DNA for the CDR3 is TGTGCCAGCAGCTTACTCTTTCACAGGGGGCCGGACACTGAAGCTTTCTTT. Translation gives CASSLLFHRGPDTEAFF.

The chain carries TRBV27 and TRBJ1-5; no clear D. Trimming took off 6 bases at V and 3 bases at J, with 12 bases between the two ends. Germline CDR1 MNHEY, CDR2 SMNVEV (reference sequence). This CDR3 comprises 14 residues. The CDR3 DNA reads TGTGCCAGCAGCCCACAGTACGCCAATCAGCCCCAGCATTTT. Amino acid sequence: CASSPQYANQPQHF.

This clonotype was seen ten or more times. The J gene is TRBJ2-1, the V gene TRBV18, with 13 bases fitting TRBD2. The germline V gene has CDR1 KGHSH and CDR2 LQKENI. V lost 6 bases and J lost 6; bases outside the gene matches: 2. This CDR3 comprises 14 residues. The CDR3 nucleotides read TGTGCCAGCTCCGGACTAGCGGGGGTCAATGAGCAGTTCTTC. This sequence encodes CASSGLAGVNEQFF.

This chain uses TRBV11-2 with TRBJ1-4; the D is unclear. The CDR3 has 16 residues. V was trimmed by 5 bases and J by 4 bases, leaving 17 bases between them. Germline CDR1 SGHAT, CDR2 FQNNGV. In DNA, the CDR3 is TGTGCCAGCAGCCCAAAACAAGCGAAACTTAATGAAAAACTGTTTTTT. Translating gives CASSPKQAKLNEKLFF.